This T cell receptor (beta chain) was captured in a study of T cells in Graves' hyperthyroidism and ophthalmopathy. Study-level points and caveats: For ophthalmopathy, model prediction preceded onset by a median approximately 6 months.

This clonotype has at least ten counts. The antigen is not known. The CDR3 consists of 16 residues. With V trimmed by 3 bases and J by 5 bases, 10 bases remained unmatched. CDR1 ENHRY and CDR2 SYGVKD come from the germline V gene. The source material, RNA transcripts, was used to amplify TCR beta CDR3 regions. TCR CDR3 underwent first-round RT-PCR with the HTBI primer set. One entry per CDR3 protein results from TCRdb running MiXCR on the multiplex PCR reads. The data contain fewer than 750,000 distinct CDR3 sequences, about 15% of them seen just once; the ten biggest clones take up about 4.5%. The TCR sequence derives from a woman in her forties with Graves' ophthalmopathy. The sequencing input was blood. The chain is built from TRBV10-3 and TRBJ2-7, with 10 bases aligning to TRBD2. The chain's CDR3 is CAISEFSWLAGDEQYF. The CDR3 nucleotides are TGTGCCATCAGTGAATTCTCTTGGCTAGCGGGAGACGAGCAGTACTTC.